The 8 T cell receptor beta chains below all came from one sample that was sequenced in a study of cytomegalovirus exposure and HLA in healthy donors. The primer mix had 60 Vbeta and 13 Jbeta primers. Repertoires were generated with immunoSEQ multiplex PCR, while TCRdb's copy carries only in-frame clones and drops some. The sample has around 93,000 clones, roughly 67% seen once. The specimen was PBMCs. The receptor source for this set is a boy between 10 and 17 years old in good health and CMV-seropositive.

This clone has a handful of counts. This rearrangement joins TRBV6-1 to TRBJ1-4; maybe TRBD1 (5 bases). V shed 7 bases and J shed 7 bases, with 19 bases lying between them. The V gene's germline CDR1 is MNHNS and CDR2 SASEGT. The CDR3 contains 15 residues. The CDR3 DNA follows: TGTGCCAGCACTGCCCCCGGGGGGGTAACTGAAAAACTGTTTTTT. Translation: CASTAPGGVTEKLFF.

The chain combines TRBV15 with TRBJ1-2, with D possibly being TRBD1 (6 bases). Trimming pared 7 bases from V and 2 bases from J, leaving 17 bases between. CDR1 is LNHNV and CDR2 is YYDKDF in the germline V gene (reference sequence). There are 15 residues in the CDR3. CDR3 sequence: CATIATSGGNYGYTF. The DNA for the CDR3 is TGTGCCACCATCGCGACCAGCGGGGGCAACTATGGCTACACCTTC.

This clone occurred a few times. V is TRBV29-1 and J is TRBJ1-4; TRBD1 is a possible D gene (5 bases). Germline assignment: CDR1 SQVTM and CDR2 ANQGSEA. This CDR3 contains 13 residues. V lost 4 bases and J 8 bases, leaving 14 bases between the germline ends. This CDR3 is CSVGWGLGEKLFF. DNA for the CDR3: TGCAGCGTTGGCTGGGGCCTAGGAGAAAAACTGTTTTTT.

The genes are TRBV30 and TRBJ1-5, with 7 bases that match TRBD1. V lost 8 bases, J lost 1 base, and 5 bases stayed unmatched. This CDR3 is 13 amino acids long. Germline CDR1 and CDR2: GTSNPN and SVGIG (reference sequence). The CDR3 is CASGQASNQPQHF. The CDR3 nucleotides read TGTGCCAGCGGACAGGCCAGCAATCAGCCCCAGCATTTT.

The chain has TRBV2 and TRBJ1-5, with D hard to call. V lost 4 bases and J 6 bases, leaving 10 bases between the germline ends. The CDR3 is made up of 13 amino acids. Per the germline V gene, CDR1 is SNHLY and CDR2 is FYNNEI. The CDR3, as DNA: TGTGCCAGCAGTGGCGAACGGGGTCAGCCCCAGCATTTT. This encodes CASSGERGQPQHF.

The gene calls are TRBV7-6 and TRBJ1-1; D might be TRBD1 (5 bases). This CDR3 is built from 15 residues. V lost 6 bases and J 3 bases, leaving 17 bases between the germline ends. Germline CDR1 is SGHVS and CDR2 is FNYEAQ. CDR3 residues: CASRPGLETYTEAFF. The DNA for the CDR3 is TGTGCCAGCAGGCCGGGACTCGAGACTTACACTGAAGCTTTCTTT.

This chain connects TRBV6-5 to TRBJ1-1; D unclear. The germline gives CDR1 MNHEY, CDR2 SVGAGI. CDR3 length equals 14 residues. V gave up 6 bases and J gave up 4 bases, with 15 bases separating them. CDR3 residues: CASRVPRESTEAFF. CDR3 bases: TGTGCCAGCAGGGTCCCCCGGGAGAGCACTGAAGCTTTCTTT.

The table lists this clone with a count of one. This rearrangement joins TRBV7-8 to TRBJ1-1, with 7 nucleotides matching TRBD1. This CDR3 region has 15 residues. V lost 5 bases and J lost 4; bases outside the gene matches: 10. From germline, CDR1 is SGHVS and CDR2 FQNEAQ. The CDR3 protein is CASSLSTGSSTEAFF. In nucleotides, the CDR3 is TGTGCCAGCAGCCTATCGACAGGGTCGAGCACTGAAGCTTTCTTT.